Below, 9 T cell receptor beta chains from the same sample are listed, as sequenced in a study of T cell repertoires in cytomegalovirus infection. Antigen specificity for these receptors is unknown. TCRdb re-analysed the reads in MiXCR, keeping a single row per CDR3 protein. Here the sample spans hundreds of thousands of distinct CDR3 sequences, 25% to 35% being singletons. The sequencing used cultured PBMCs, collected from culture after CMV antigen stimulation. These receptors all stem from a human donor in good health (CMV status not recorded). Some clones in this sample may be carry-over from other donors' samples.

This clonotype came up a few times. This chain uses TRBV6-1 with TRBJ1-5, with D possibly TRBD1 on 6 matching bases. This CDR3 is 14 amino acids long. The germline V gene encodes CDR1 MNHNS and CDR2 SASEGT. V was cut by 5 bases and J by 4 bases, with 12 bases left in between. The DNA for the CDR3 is TGTGCCAGCAGTCGCTTCGGACAGAATCAGCCCCAGCATTTT. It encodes CASSRFGQNQPQHF.

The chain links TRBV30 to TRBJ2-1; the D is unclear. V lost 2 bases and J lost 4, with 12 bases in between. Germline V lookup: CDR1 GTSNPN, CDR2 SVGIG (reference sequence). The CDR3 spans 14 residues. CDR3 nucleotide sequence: TGTGCCTGGAGTAATGGGATGAGTTACAATGAGCAGTTCTTC. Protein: CAWSNGMSYNEQFF.

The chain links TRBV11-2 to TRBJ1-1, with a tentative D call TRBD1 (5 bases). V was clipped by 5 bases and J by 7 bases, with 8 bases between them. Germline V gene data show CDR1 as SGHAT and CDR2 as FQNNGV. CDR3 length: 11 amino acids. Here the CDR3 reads CASSLRVEAFF. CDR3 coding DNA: TGTGCCAGCAGCCTCAGGGTTGAAGCTTTCTTT. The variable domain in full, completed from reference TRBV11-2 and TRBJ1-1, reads EAGVAQSPRYKIIEKRQSVAFWCNPISGHATLYWYQQILGQGPKLLIQFQNNGVVDDSQLPKDRFSAERLKGVDSTLKIQPAKLEDSAVYLCASSLRVEAFFGQGTRLTVV.

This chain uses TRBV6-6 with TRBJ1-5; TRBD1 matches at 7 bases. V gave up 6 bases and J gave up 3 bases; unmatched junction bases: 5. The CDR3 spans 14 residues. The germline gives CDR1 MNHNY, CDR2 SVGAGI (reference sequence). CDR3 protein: CASSEGTDNQPQHF. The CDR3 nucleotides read TGTGCCAGCAGCGAAGGGACAGACAATCAGCCCCAGCATTTT.

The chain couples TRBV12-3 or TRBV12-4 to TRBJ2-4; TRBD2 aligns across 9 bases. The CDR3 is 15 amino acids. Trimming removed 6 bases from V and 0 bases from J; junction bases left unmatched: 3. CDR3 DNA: TGTGCCAGCAGCCTTAGCGGGGGAGCCAAAAACATTCAGTACTTC. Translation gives CASSLSGGAKNIQYF.

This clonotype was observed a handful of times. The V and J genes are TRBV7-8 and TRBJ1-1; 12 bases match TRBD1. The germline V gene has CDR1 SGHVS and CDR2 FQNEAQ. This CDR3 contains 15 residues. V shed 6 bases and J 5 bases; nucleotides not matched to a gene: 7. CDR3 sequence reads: CASRPGQGAGTEAFF. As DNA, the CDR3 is TGTGCCAGCAGACCGGGACAGGGGGCAGGGACTGAAGCTTTCTTT.

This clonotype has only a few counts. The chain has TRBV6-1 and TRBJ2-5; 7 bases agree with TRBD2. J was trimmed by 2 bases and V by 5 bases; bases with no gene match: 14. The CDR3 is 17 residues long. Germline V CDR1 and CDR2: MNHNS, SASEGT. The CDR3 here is CASSYNPPSGEQETQYF. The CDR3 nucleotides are TGTGCCAGCAGTTACAACCCCCCCAGCGGGGAACAAGAGACCCAGTACTTC.

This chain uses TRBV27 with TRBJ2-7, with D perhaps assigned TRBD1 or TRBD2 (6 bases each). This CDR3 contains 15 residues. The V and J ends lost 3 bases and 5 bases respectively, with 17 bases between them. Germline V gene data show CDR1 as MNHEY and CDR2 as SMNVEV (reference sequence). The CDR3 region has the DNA TGTGCCAGCAGTTTTGAGAGAGGAGGGGGGCACGAGCAGTACTTC. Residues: CASSFERGGGHEQYF.

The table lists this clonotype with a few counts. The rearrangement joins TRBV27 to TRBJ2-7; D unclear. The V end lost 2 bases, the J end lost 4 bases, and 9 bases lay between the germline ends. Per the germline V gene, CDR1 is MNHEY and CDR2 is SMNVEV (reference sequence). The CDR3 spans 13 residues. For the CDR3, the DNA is TGTGCCAGCAGTTTAAGGGCTCCTTACGAGCAGTACTTC. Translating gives CASSLRAPYEQYF.